This T cell receptor (beta chain) was identified during a study of beta chain features in type 1 diabetes. Study-level results: Small HLA sub-analyses could not settle whether HLA shapes TCRB rearrangement. All four CD4+ subsets from Type 1 diabetes patients carried moderately but significantly shorter TCRB CDR3s.

Sequenced material consisted of expressed TCRB transcripts (all of the isolated RNA was reverse transcribed). The data were produced by immunoSEQ multiplex PCR, yet TCRdb's version contains in-frame clones alone and is incomplete. The sample holds over 150,000 clones, roughly 8% seen once. The CDR3 is 12 residues long. Germline CDR1 and CDR2: KGHSH and LQKENI. V gave up 5 bases and J gave up 2 bases, with 6 bases separating them. CD4+ cells of the naive, central memory, regulatory and stem cell-like memory types were sorted via CD45RO/CCR7/CD25/CD127/CD95/CD27. A remark on this clone: Its specificity is unknown.

The chain recombines TRBV18 with TRBJ2-5; D is unresolved. The sequencing sample was made of central memory CD4+ T cells from blood. The sequence was collected from a man aged 18 to 30 in good health. CDR3 region: CASSTIQETQYF. For the CDR3, the DNA is TGTGCCAGCTCAACTATACAAGAGACCCAGTACTTC.